This TCR beta chain comes out of a study of T cells in Graves' hyperthyroidism and ophthalmopathy. Between the trimmed V and J ends, which lost 0 bases and 5 bases, there was a span of 13 bases. The CDR3 is made up of 15 amino acids. CDR1 is LGHNA and CDR2 is YNFKEQ in the germline V gene. There were TCR beta CDR3 regions amplified from RNA transcripts. A first-round RT-PCR of the TCR CDR3 used the HTBI primer set. TCRdb called the multiplex PCR reads again in MiXCR, with one record for every CDR3 protein. The sample has 300,000 or so distinct CDR3 sequences; around a sixth are singletons. The origin of this receptor is a woman in her forties or fifties with Graves' hyperthyroidism. The J gene is TRBJ1-2, the V gene TRBV4-2; D not certain. Sequenced material: blood. For the CDR3, the DNA is TGTGCCAGCAGCCAAGAGTTTTTGTCAGGATATGGCTACACCTTC. Protein: CASSQEFLSGYGYTF.